This T cell receptor (beta chain) was documented in a study of beta chain features in type 1 diabetes. Sequenced material consisted of expressed TCRB transcripts (all of the isolated RNA was reverse transcribed). Using immunoSEQ multiplex PCR, the repertoire was profiled, and TCRdb retains in-frame clones only, with some absent. The data show about 340,000 clones, roughly 13% seen once. Trimming at V came to 5 bases and at J to 4 bases, leaving 11 bases not matched to a gene. The CDR3 loop spans 17 amino acids. The V gene's germline CDR1 is MNHEY and CDR2 SMNVEV (reference sequence). Study conclusions and caveats: All four CD4+ subsets from Type 1 diabetes patients carried moderately but significantly shorter TCRB CDR3s.

Turning to this clone: The antigen is unknown.

The source material was naive CD4+ T cells from blood. V gene TRBV27 combines with J gene TRBJ1-2, with 12 bases identical to TRBD1. The source is a woman aged 18-29 years with type 1 diabetes. The CDR3 protein is CASSPGQGAGFGYGYTF. The CDR3, as DNA: TGTGCCAGCAGTCCGGGACAGGGGGCCGGATTCGGCTATGGCTACACCTTC.